Described below is a single T cell receptor beta chain sequence and its context. No antigen is known for it. The CDR3 is made up of 15 amino acids. V was shortened by 3 bases and J by 1 base, with 12 bases between the two germline ends. CDR1 MNHNS and CDR2 SASEGT come from the germline V gene. The data were obtained in a study of cytomegalovirus exposure and HLA in healthy donors. Whole-study findings and limits: In a later analysis, a missense DCLRE1C variant was linked to TCR beta V- and J-gene trimming. Associated with cytomegalovirus, according to the listing, were 150 to 200 TCR beta chains.

A multiplex PCR was run with 60 Vbeta primers and 13 Jbeta primers. How the authors handled the data: Around 9.9 million shared chains were among the 65 million to 85 million unique TCR beta chains that a later analysis counted. The assay was immunoSEQ multiplex PCR, and TCRdb's table has in-frame clones only and misses some. That table gives V, J and clone size, and the DNA gave D and trimming. In the table there are under 200,000 clones, about four fifths of which are singletons. The TCR sequence derives from a woman aged 45-60 years in good health and CMV-seronegative. The sample consisted of PBMCs. V and J are TRBV6-1 and TRBJ1-1; D unresolved. CDR3 DNA sequence: TGTGCCAGCAGTGATTTTTTGGGCAAGAACACTGAAGCTTTCTTT. Translated: CASSDFLGKNTEAFF.